This record covers a single TCR beta chain. The entry originates in a study of T-cell memory formation after mild COVID-19. Overall study: TCR clusters were mostly confined to one donor each.

There are 13 residues in the CDR3. V shed 6 bases and J shed 6 bases, with 15 bases lying between them. Germline CDR1 is LNHNV and CDR2 is YYDKDF (reference sequence). TCRdb ran MiXCR on the 5' RACE reads and lists one entry per CDR3 protein. The sample includes 90,000 to 120,000 distinct CDR3 sequences, around 14% of them seen just once. The sequencing sample was made of PBMCs or a T cell subset sorted from them (not recorded which). The TCR was taken from a man aged 18 to 30 who had mild COVID-19 (a few samples of this study predate the infection). Cell type and time point are not known. The rearrangement uses TRBV15 and TRBJ2-7; a possible D gene is TRBD1 (7 bases). In DNA, the CDR3 is TGTGCCACCAGAAGGAGGGGGCTAGGCGAGCAGTACTTC. Residues: CATRRRGLGEQYF.